This T cell receptor beta chain came from a study of blood T cell repertoires in COVID-19. Study summary: The United States, Italy and Spain were the sources of the acute and convalescent COVID-19 samples. In each case, the material was cDNA or gDNA derived from T cells, B-cell-depleted T cells, or PBMCs.

CDR1 MDHEN and CDR2 SYDVKM come from the germline V gene. V was shortened by 7 bases and J by 4 bases, with 22 bases between the two germline ends. The CDR3 totals 16 residues. How the authors handled the data: By means of reference gene primer amplification, nucleated cell counts were estimated. The protocol was immunoSEQ multiplex PCR, while the TCRdb copy is restricted to in-frame clones and leaves out a portion. From that table come the V and J calls and clone size; the DNA was used to work out D and trimming. The table records 95,000 to 100,000 clones, about 87% of them present only once. Sequences were obtained from peripheral blood. This TCR was recovered from a woman aged 25 to 45 with acute or convalescent COVID-19. This chain uses TRBV28 with TRBJ1-2, with D possibly TRBD1 on 6 matching bases. Here the CDR3 DNA reads TGTGCCAGCACTACCCCGGGACACCTCAAGGGCTATGGCTACACCTTC. Protein product: CASTTPGHLKGYGYTF.